This note documents a single T cell receptor (beta chain) sequence. Its target is not known. The data stem from a study of OX40 agonist ivuxolimab in advanced cancers. Study details: The patients received agonistic anti-OX40 (CD134) antibody ivuxolimab.

Study-level points and caveats: Antigen targets of the expanded peripheral T cells went undetermined. Expansion of clones was among the lowest in partial responders at 0.1-3.0 mg/kg. CD4+ T cells averaged fewer expanded clones than CD8+ T cells.

The repertoire was sequenced with immunoSEQ multiplex PCR; TCRdb's copy has only in-frame clones and lacks some. The sample contains 65,000 to 95,000 clones, roughly 94% of which appear only once. This clonotype originated in an adult with an advanced solid tumor such as melanoma, head and neck, liver or kidney cancer. Material: CD4+ or CD8+ T cells sorted from blood, obtained in a trial of the OX40 agonist ivuxolimab.

This chain's CDR3 is CASSSPDRGGTGELFF. The CDR3 region has the DNA TGTGCCAGCAGCTCACCCGACAGGGGAGGCACCGGGGAGCTGTTTTTT. The V and J genes are TRBV5-4 and TRBJ2-2; the match to TRBD1 covers 8 bases. The CDR3 contains 16 residues. V dropped 3 bases and J dropped 4; count of bases not matched to a gene: 8. The germline V gene has CDR1 SGHNT and CDR2 YYREEE (reference sequence). Supplemented by reference TRBV5-4 and TRBJ2-2, the full variable domain reads ETGVTQSPTHLIKTRGQQVTLRCSSQSGHNTVSWYQQALGQGPQFIFQYYREEENGRGNFPPRFSGLQFPNYSSELNVNALELDDSALYLCASSSPDRGGTGELFFGEGSRLTVL.